One sample yielded the 8 T cell receptor beta chains listed below, sequenced in a study of T cells after posttransplantation cyclophosphamide (dated by TCRdb to 2016 to 2017). Libraries came from the immunoSEQ multiplex PCR assay. Drawn from immuneACCESS, this table holds only the in-frame rearrangements with V and J called that TCRdb kept. Clones are partly lost; checked studies trace under half to an unresolved V gene and leave the rest unexplained. The table records about 40,000 clones for this sample, and not one of them appears only once. In total, the top ten clones hold roughly 4.3% of the sample. Sequenced sample: PBMCs. The receptor source for this set is a woman aged 45-65 years in good health and a related stem cell transplant donor.

In this sample, this clone turned up many times. V usage is TRBV10-3 and J usage is TRBJ2-1; 11 bases map to TRBD2. The germline V gene encodes CDR1 ENHRY and CDR2 SYGVKD. The CDR3 runs 17 residues. Trimming removed 0 bases from V and 6 bases from J; junction bases left unmatched: 7. In DNA form, the CDR3 reads TGTGCCATCAGTGAGTCACCAGGGACTAGCGGAAGCAATGAGCAGTTCTTC. Residues: CAISESPGTSGSNEQFF.

This clone was detected many times. The CDR3 region is CASSSLTGGDTGELFF. The CDR3 DNA reads as TGCGCCAGCAGCTCCTTGACAGGCGGTGACACCGGGGAGCTGTTTTTT. The rearrangement links TRBV5-1 to TRBJ2-2, with D possibly matching TRBD1 (6 bases). CDR1 and CDR2 (germline): SGHRS, YFSETQ. The CDR3 runs to 16 residues. Trimming left V 3 bases short and J 3 bases short, with 15 bases between.

This clone was detected ten times or more. The J gene is TRBJ2-1, the V gene TRBV29-1; 14 bases map to TRBD2. V dropped 7 bases and J dropped 1; count of bases not matched to a gene: 9. Germline-derived CDR1 and CDR2 are SQVTM and ANQGSEA. The CDR3 totals 17 residues. CDR3 sequence (DNA): TGCAGCGCCGAAGGACTAGCGGGGGGTCCTTCCTACAATGAGCAGTTCTTC. It encodes CSAEGLAGGPSYNEQFF.

At least ten counts were recorded for this clone. The rearrangement uses TRBV7-2 and TRBJ2-7, with 8 bases that match TRBD2. The CDR3 length is 15 residues. Trimming cost V 4 bases and J 6 bases; bases outside gene matches: 11. CDR1 is SGHTA and CDR2 is FQGNSA in the germline V gene. CDR3 bases: TGTGCCAGCAGCTCAACCGGGACTAGAGGGGCCGAGCAGTACTTC. Translation gives CASSSTGTRGAEQYF. The full variable domain, its missing parts supplied by reference TRBV7-2 and TRBJ2-7, is GAGVSQSPSNKVTEKGKDVELRCDPISGHTALYWYRQSLGQGLEFLIYFQGNSAPDKSGLPSDRFSAERTGGSVSTLTIQRTQQEDSAVYLCASSSTGTRGAEQYFGPGTRLTVT.

The sample holds many counts of this clone. This chain joins TRBV5-1 and TRBJ2-1; a weak D match, TRBD1 (6 bases). The CDR3 sequence is 16 residues long. Trimming took 0 bases from V and 2 from J, leaving 12 bases between them. CDR1 and CDR2 (germline): SGHRS, YFSETQ. The CDR3 DNA is TGCGCCAGCAGCTTGGCCGGGACACTTGCCTACAATGAGCAGTTCTTC. It yields the protein CASSLAGTLAYNEQFF.

This clone was recorded many times. As DNA, the CDR3 is TGTGCCAGCTCGGAGGGGCTCACAAATGAAAAACTGTTTTTT. Its protein is CASSEGLTNEKLFF. The chain carries TRBV18 and TRBJ1-4; perhaps TRBD1 as D (5 bases). Germline V CDR1 and CDR2: KGHSH, LQKENI. CDR3 size: 14 residues. V lost 6 bases to trimming and J lost 5 bases, with 13 bases between them.

This clone was seen many times. The rearrangement uses TRBV7-3 and TRBJ1-1; perhaps TRBD1 as D (6 bases). Germline values: CDR1 SGHTA, CDR2 FQGTGA. The V gene lost 6 bases and the J gene lost 4 bases, with 12 bases spanning the gap. This CDR3 contains 13 residues. CDR3 protein: CASSFPGVTEAFF. The CDR3, as DNA: TGTGCCAGCAGTTTTCCAGGGGTCACTGAAGCTTTCTTT.

This clone was seen repeatedly, ten times or more. The chain couples TRBV2 to TRBJ2-7; D not resolved. Trimming shortened V by 5 bases and J by 1 base, and 3 bases separated the two germline ends. Germline lookup yields CDR1 SNHLY and CDR2 FYNNEI. The CDR3 is made up of 11 amino acids. The CDR3, as DNA: TGTGCCAGCAGTCCTTCCTACGAGCAGTACTTC. It specifies CASSPSYEQYF.